Shown below are 30 T cell receptor beta chains from a single sample sequenced in a study of blood T cell repertoires in COVID-19 (dated by TCRdb to 2018 to 2021). Preparation of the library involved the immunoSEQ multiplex PCR assay. What TCRdb holds here is the immuneACCESS table cut down to in-frame rearrangements. Part of the clones is not present; checked against another copy, under half of the missing clones reflect an unresolved V gene, and the others are unexplained. Recorded for this sample are fewer than 130,000 clones; roughly four fifths of them occurred a single time. The ten largest clones add up to 16% of the sample. The sample was peripheral blood. These receptor sequences come from a woman aged 55 to 70 with acute or convalescent COVID-19.

V usage is TRBV5-1 and J usage is TRBJ1-1; maybe TRBD1 (5 bases). Germline CDR1 is SGHRS and CDR2 is YFSETQ. This CDR3 region has 15 residues. Trimming left V 4 bases short and J 2 bases short, with 15 bases between. This CDR3 is CASSPSAGRNTEAFF. CDR3 nucleotide sequence: TGCGCCAGCAGCCCGAGTGCGGGGCGTAACACTGAAGCTTTCTTT.

This sequence joins TRBV9 and TRBJ1-6; TRBD1 aligns across 11 bases. CDR3 length: 18 residues. The V gene end was trimmed by 0 bases and the J gene end by 9 bases; junction bases not matched to a gene: 11. CDR1 is SGDLS and CDR2 is YYNGEE in the germline V gene. The CDR3 bases are TGTGCCAGCAGCGTAGTCCCTATAGGACAGGGGGCGGTTTCACCCCTCCACTTT. This translates into CASSVVPIGQGAVSPLHF.

The rearrangement joins TRBV2 to TRBJ2-7; 10 bases line up with TRBD1. Looked up from germline, CDR1 is SNHLY and CDR2 is FYNNEI. The CDR3 sequence is 13 residues long. Unmatched junction bases numbered 2, after V lost 4 bases and J lost 5 bases. The CDR3 DNA follows: TGTGCCAGCAGTGGGGACAGGGGAAACGAGCAGTACTTC. Its translation is CASSGDRGNEQYF.

This rearrangement joins TRBV28 to TRBJ2-5, with 7 bases fitting TRBD1. This CDR3 comprises 15 residues. Germline V CDR1 and CDR2: MDHEN, SYDVKM. V gave up 3 bases and J gave up 3 bases; unmatched junction bases: 7. The DNA for the CDR3 is TGTGCCAGCAGTTTTAGAGGGGGCCGGGAAGAGACCCAGTACTTC. Protein product: CASSFRGGREETQYF. The full variable domain, rest sourced from reference TRBV28 and TRBJ2-5, is DVKVTQSSRYLVKRTGEKVFLECVQDMDHENMFWYRQDPGLGLRLIYFSYDVKMKEKGDIPEGYSVSREKKERFSLILESASTNQTSMYLCASSFRGGREETQYFGPGTRLLVL.

This chain links TRBV4-2 with TRBJ1-1; TRBD1 matches 9 bases. The CDR3 sequence is 15 residues long. Germline V lookup: CDR1 LGHNA, CDR2 YNFKEQ. With 4 bases clipped from V and 4 bases from J, the junction kept 7 bases outside the gene matches. CDR3 region: CASSPGQGSITEAFF. CDR3 in DNA: TGTGCCAGCAGCCCGGGACAGGGAAGTATCACTGAAGCTTTCTTT.

This clone has a single count. The CDR3 DNA follows: TGTGCCACCCGAGGGGGGGGAGAAGAGACCCAGTACTTC. Translation gives CATRGGGEETQYF. The chain is built from TRBV10-3 and TRBJ2-5, with a weak D call TRBD2 (7 bases). CDR1 and CDR2 (germline): ENHRY, SYGVKD. The length of the CDR3 is 13 residues. Trimming cost V 10 bases and J 3 bases, with 15 bases left between them.

Here the CDR3 DNA reads TGTGCCAGCAGCTGGACGGGATACGAGCAGTACTTC. Translating gives CASSWTGYEQYF. This chain connects TRBV5-5 to TRBJ2-7; the D gene is possibly TRBD2 (5 bases). The germline V gene encodes CDR1 SGHKS and CDR2 YYEKEE (reference sequence). This CDR3 has 12 amino acids. V was pared by 3 bases and J by 4 bases, with 8 bases between.

The V gene is TRBV5-1, the J gene TRBJ2-2; weak D call: TRBD1 (5 bases). Per germline, CDR1 SGHRS and CDR2 YFSETQ. Trimming removed 7 bases at V and 0 bases at J, with 16 bases between. This CDR3 region has 16 residues. Here the CDR3 reads CASSVGANANTGELFF. The CDR3, as DNA: TGCGCCAGCTCGGTAGGGGCCAACGCGAACACCGGGGAGCTGTTTTTT.

This rearrangement joins TRBV18 to TRBJ2-7; 7 positions agree with TRBD1. V trimming: 6 bases; J trimming: 4 bases; junction bases outside the gene matches: 6. Germline CDR1 KGHSH, CDR2 LQKENI. The CDR3 totals 13 residues. In DNA, the CDR3 is TGTGCCAGCTCCCAGGGACAGATGTACGAGCAGTACTTC. Protein sequence: CASSQGQMYEQYF.

This sequence joins TRBV28 and TRBJ2-5; no clear D. V dropped 4 bases and J dropped 4 bases, with 4 bases sitting between them. The V gene's germline CDR1 is MDHEN and CDR2 SYDVKM. The CDR3 spans 11 residues. CDR3 sequence: CASSSLETQYF. CDR3 nucleotide sequence: TGTGCCAGCAGTTCGTTAGAGACCCAGTACTTC. Full variable domain (outside the CDR3, taken from reference TRBV28 and TRBJ2-5): DVKVTQSSRYLVKRTGEKVFLECVQDMDHENMFWYRQDPGLGLRLIYFSYDVKMKEKGDIPEGYSVSREKKERFSLILESASTNQTSMYLCASSSLETQYFGPGTRLLVL.

The chain employs TRBV7-2 and TRBJ2-7; D perhaps matches TRBD2 (6 bases). Per germline, CDR1 SGHTA and CDR2 FQGNSA. V was shortened by 5 bases and J by 7 bases, with 18 bases between the two germline ends. CDR3 length: 14 residues. The CDR3 bases are TGTGCCAGCAGCCCGCACTCGGTCAGCGGGGAGCAGTACTTC. Translated: CASSPHSVSGEQYF.

This chain joins TRBV4-2 and TRBJ2-2, with D maybe TRBD2 (6 bases). Deletions cut 4 bases from V and 0 bases from J, with 21 bases between. Germline CDR1 and CDR2: LGHNA and YNFKEQ. This CDR3 is 19 amino acids long. The CDR3 loop reads CASSPVGTRRKTNTGELFF. Written as DNA, the CDR3 is TGTGCCAGCAGCCCGGTCGGGACTCGACGGAAGACGAACACCGGGGAGCTGTTTTTT.

This clone appeared a few times. The chain recombines TRBV4-2 with TRBJ2-7; 11 bases map to TRBD1. The CDR3 is 13 residues long. CDR1 and CDR2 (germline): LGHNA, YNFKEQ. V gave up 4 bases and J gave up 7 bases; unmatched junction bases: 3. As DNA, the CDR3 is TGTGCCAGCAGCCCAGGGACAGGGGGAGAGCAGTACTTC. This encodes CASSPGTGGEQYF.

This CDR3 is CAISEQQGGGTEAFF. DNA of the CDR3: TGTGCCATCAGTGAGCAACAGGGGGGGGGCACTGAAGCTTTCTTT. The chain combines TRBV10-3 with TRBJ1-1; 8 bases fit TRBD1. The CDR3 length is 15 residues. Germline trimming cut 2 bases from V and 4 bases from J; bases unmatched to any gene: 6. Looked up from germline, CDR1 is ENHRY and CDR2 is SYGVKD.

The genes are TRBV5-1 and TRBJ1-1, with a possible D match to TRBD1 (5 bases). CDR3 length: 15 amino acids. V shed 0 bases and J shed 5 bases, with 14 bases lying between them. Germline CDR1 and CDR2: SGHRS and YFSETQ. CDR3 in DNA: TGCGCCAGCAGCTTGGTTACCAGGGAAGCTACTGAAGCTTTCTTT. Its translation: CASSLVTREATEAFF.

This rearrangement joins TRBV19 to TRBJ2-3; 11 nucleotides match TRBD2. CDR1 and CDR2 from the germline V gene are LNHDA and SQIVND (reference sequence). CDR3 length: 16 amino acids. J lost 3 bases, V lost 4 bases, and 6 bases had no gene match. In DNA, the CDR3 is TGTGCCAGTAGTACCAGACTAGCGGGGCTGACAGATACGCAGTATTTT. Translation gives CASSTRLAGLTDTQYF.

The chain's CDR3 is CASSLGPGELFF. The CDR3 region has the DNA TGTGCCAGCAGCTTGGGGCCCGGGGAGCTGTTTTTT. The chain employs TRBV5-6 and TRBJ2-2; no reliable D call. The germline gives CDR1 SGHDT, CDR2 YYEEEE. V lost 0 bases and J 6 bases, leaving 3 bases between the germline ends. The CDR3 loop spans 12 amino acids. The full variable domain, in which reference TRBV5-6 and TRBJ2-2 provide the parts outside the CDR3, is DAGVTQSPTHLIKTRGQQVTLRCSPKSGHDTVSWYQQALGQGPQFIFQYYEEEERQRGNFPDRFSGHQFPNYSSELNVNALLLGDSALYLCASSLGPGELFFGEGSRLTVL.

CDR3 coding DNA: TGTGCCAGCAGCCCCGGGGAGGAGTACTACAATGAGCAGTTCTTC. This codes for CASSPGEEYYNEQFF. This chain links TRBV7-9 with TRBJ2-1, with D maybe TRBD2 (6 bases). Germline CDR1 SEHNR, CDR2 FQNEAQ (reference sequence). V shed 5 bases and J shed 3 bases, with 14 bases lying between them. CDR3 length equals 15 residues.

The V gene is TRBV5-1, the J gene TRBJ1-5; 11 positions agree with TRBD1. Germline V gene data show CDR1 as SGHRS and CDR2 as YFSETQ. Trimming cost V 4 bases and J 3 bases; bases outside gene matches: 3. There are 15 residues in the CDR3. DNA of the CDR3: TGCGCCAGCAGCAGGGGACAGGGGGACAATCAGCCCCAGCATTTT. This translates into CASSRGQGDNQPQHF. Supplemented by reference TRBV5-1 and TRBJ1-5, the full variable domain reads KAGVTQTPRYLIKTRGQQVTLSCSPISGHRSVSWYQQTPGQGLQFLFEYFSETQRNKGNFPGRFSGRQFSNSRSEMNVSTLELGDSALYLCASSRGQGDNQPQHFGDGTRLSIL.

The chain is built from TRBV29-1 and TRBJ2-7; 9 bases map to TRBD1. V was clipped by 3 bases and J by 0 bases; unmatched bases: 6. This CDR3 region has 15 residues. In germline, CDR1 is SQVTM, CDR2 ANQGSEA. For the CDR3, the DNA is TGCAGCGTTGAGGGACAGGGAAGTACCTCCTACGAGCAGTACTTC. Translation: CSVEGQGSTSYEQYF.

The J gene is TRBJ2-1, the V gene TRBV6-5; weak D call: TRBD1 (5 bases). The CDR3 consists of 15 residues. The V gene's germline CDR1 is MNHEY and CDR2 SVGAGI. Trimming removed 4 bases from V and 9 bases from J, with 19 bases in between. The CDR3 region has the DNA TGTGCCAGCAGTTTCCCTTCGGGCAGGGCCGGTGAGCAGTTCTTC. Protein product: CASSFPSGRAGEQFF.

The rearrangement uses TRBV5-1 and TRBJ1-2; D gene uncertain. V was trimmed by 0 bases and J by 3 bases, leaving 15 bases between them. Germline V gene lookup returns CDR1 SGHRS and CDR2 YFSETQ. The CDR3 is 16 residues long. The CDR3 here is CASSLAAATDDYGYTF. The CDR3 bases are TGCGCCAGCAGCTTGGCCGCAGCGACTGATGACTATGGCTACACCTTC.

The chain links TRBV5-1 to TRBJ2-3; perhaps TRBD1 as D (6 bases). Germline V gene lookup returns CDR1 SGHRS and CDR2 YFSETQ. V lost 0 bases, J lost 2 bases, and 7 bases lay in between. The CDR3 is made up of 14 amino acids. CDR3 bases: TGCGCCAGCAGCTTGGGGGGGCCCACAGATACGCAGTATTTT. Protein product: CASSLGGPTDTQYF.

This chain uses TRBV2 with TRBJ2-5; D remains unclear. CDR3 length equals 16 residues. V was pared by 1 base and J by 2 bases, with 14 bases between. Germline V gives CDR1 SNHLY, CDR2 FYNNEI. The CDR3 spells CASSEGVRLIQETQYF. DNA of the CDR3: TGTGCCAGCAGTGAAGGGGTCCGACTTATTCAAGAGACCCAGTACTTC.

The chain uses TRBV6-6 and TRBJ1-1; 7 bases line up with TRBD1. Germline CDR1 reads MNHNY; CDR2 reads SVGAGI (reference sequence). Trimming cost V 4 bases and J 1 base; bases outside gene matches: 3. This CDR3 region has 14 residues. The CDR3 DNA is TGTGCCAGCAGTTTACAGGGGACGAACACTGAAGCTTTCTTT. It specifies CASSLQGTNTEAFF.

This chain's CDR3 is CASSPRTGQSYNSPLHF. CDR3 DNA: TGTGCCAGTAGTCCCCGGACAGGGCAATCCTATAATTCACCCCTCCACTTT. The V call is TRBV19, the J call TRBJ1-6; 8 nucleotides align to TRBD1. Germline CDR1 reads LNHDA; CDR2 reads SQIVND (reference sequence). This CDR3 comprises 17 residues. V shed 5 bases and J 1 base; nucleotides not matched to a gene: 7.

The gene calls are TRBV11-3 and TRBJ2-7, with D perhaps TRBD1 (6 bases). The CDR3 is made up of 15 amino acids. Germline CDR1 and CDR2: SGHNT and YENEEA. V was cut by 2 bases and J by 3 bases, with 14 bases left in between. DNA for the CDR3: TGTGCCAGCAGCTTATATGGACAGATTAACTACGAGCAGTACTTC. The encoded protein is CASSLYGQINYEQYF.

Of note for this clone: The sample carries other DNA sequences with the same CDR3. This CDR3 is CASSVGGYTEAFF. The CDR3 DNA is TGTGCCAGCAGCGTAGGAGGGTACACTGAAGCTTTCTTT. The V and J genes are TRBV9 and TRBJ1-1; D is unresolved. Deletions cut 0 bases from V and 3 bases from J, with 6 bases between. The CDR3 spans 13 residues. In germline, CDR1 is SGDLS, CDR2 YYNGEE.

Here the CDR3 DNA reads TGTGCCAGCAGCGTCGAGGGACAGTTCAATCAGCCCCAGCATTTT. This gives the protein CASSVEGQFNQPQHF. The V call is TRBV9, the J call TRBJ1-5; 7 positions match TRBD1. The CDR3 loop spans 15 amino acids. The V gene's germline CDR1 is SGDLS and CDR2 YYNGEE. The V gene end was trimmed by 2 bases and the J gene end by 3 bases; junction bases not matched to a gene: 5.

J is TRBJ1-5 and V is TRBV6-5; D is ambiguous. The CDR3 has 13 residues. Germline V gene sequence: CDR1 MNHEY, CDR2 SVGAGI. Between the trimmed V and J ends, which lost 0 bases and 6 bases, there was a span of 6 bases. Here the CDR3 DNA reads TGTGCCAGCAGTTACTCTCTGGCTCAGCCCCAGCATTTT. This codes for CASSYSLAQPQHF.